The rows below give T cell receptor beta chains drawn from one sample of a study of T cell responses to AZD1222 COVID-19 vaccine. The data were produced by immunoSEQ multiplex PCR, yet TCRdb's version contains in-frame clones alone and is incomplete. The sample includes some 140,000 clones, roughly nine tenths seen only once; the top ten take approximately 2%. This specimen was peripheral blood, taken on day 0 of AZD1222 vaccination. These receptor sequences come from an adult in good health. The CDR3 runs from the conserved cysteine through the conserved F or W. D genes are given only for firm matches.

cdr3_aa | d_call | v_call | cdr3_length
CASSSWDRGETQYF | TRBD1 | TRBV5-1 | 14
CASSLGALSRTDTQYF | NA | TRBV7-6 | 16
CASSEGDRGLNEKLFF | TRBD1 | TRBV9 | 16
CASSSQTGDIHNEQFF | NA | TRBV14 | 16
CASSRRDSSYEQYF | NA | TRBV5-4 | 14
CASSYSPRGNTEAFF | NA | TRBV6-6 | 15
CASSLGPRDGAFF | NA | TRBV5-4 | 13
CASGGYTEAFF | NA | TRBV10-2 | 11
CASSHLTGGVVNEQFF | NA | TRBV3-1/TRBV3-2 | 16
CAWSETLSPLHF | NA | TRBV30 | 12
CASSWTGESANTGELFF | TRBD1 | TRBV5-5 | 17
CASSFAGTGNTIYF | NA | TRBV11-2 | 14
CATSDPSGGVYSYTF | NA | TRBV24-1 | 15
CVRSSFIGDADTQYF | NA | TRBV7-5 | 15
CASSLVGREGEKLFF | NA | TRBV7-9 | 15
CAFDRGINQPQHF | TRBD1 | TRBV30 | 13
CASSLGGQGTNTEAFF | TRBD1 | TRBV7-6 | 16
CASSDDPGQDTEAFF | TRBD1 | TRBV5-1 | 15
CASSFGWRGPNTGELFF | NA | TRBV19 | 17
CASSMTRRETQYF | NA | TRBV7-2 | 13
CASSPPGPETQYF | NA | TRBV7-2 | 13
CASSLGTGTEAFF | NA | TRBV5-8 | 13
CASSFVVTDGYTF | NA | TRBV12-3/TRBV12-4 | 13
CASLRDRDNSPLHF | TRBD1 | TRBV6-5 | 14
CSAQGGEKLFF | TRBD1 | TRBV20-1 | 11
CASSYIGAPGSGYTF | NA | TRBV6-2/TRBV6-3 | 15
CASSLTDRAAGIETQYF | NA | TRBV7-9 | 17
CASSPGLAGGVGELFF | TRBD2 | TRBV3-1/TRBV3-2 | 16
CASSWTGTEYNEQFF | TRBD1 | TRBV5-1 | 15
CASTKRAQGDYEQYF | TRBD1 | TRBV6-5 | 15
CASSLGSSSTDTQYF | NA | TRBV11-1 | 15
CAWSPDYTGELFF | NA | TRBV30 | 13
CAWSGARYNSPLHF | NA | TRBV30 | 14
CASSGTGGAGELFF | TRBD1 | TRBV13 | 14
CASSQAGTGEQFF | NA | TRBV4-2 | 13
CASSYTGRGRYGYTF | NA | TRBV6-2/TRBV6-3 | 15
CASSTGLADYNEQFF | TRBD2 | TRBV4-3 | 15
CASSLAWGRQETQYF | NA | TRBV7-2 | 15
CASSYSAGYGYTF | NA | TRBV6-5 | 13
CASSNRTGRSYEQYF | NA | TRBV21-1 | 15
CASSLKGWGYTF | NA | TRBV5-6 | 12
CASSLGGLGTEAFF | NA | TRBV7-2 | 14
CASSQQGRNSPLHF | NA | TRBV18 | 14
CASRKQGNGYGYTF | NA | TRBV3-1/TRBV3-2 | 14
CASSQDRGLYVEAFF | NA | TRBV4-1 | 15
CASGLNSYEQYF | NA | TRBV6-5 | 12
CASSYSPEQGEPLHF | TRBD1 | TRBV6-2/TRBV6-3 | 15
CSASEYNEQFF | NA | TRBV20-1 | 11
CASSLGGTTAYEQYF | NA | TRBV5-1 | 15
CASSPRPTYEQYF | NA | TRBV6-5 | 13
CASSLAGDSHQGDQYF | TRBD1 | TRBV5-1 | 16
CASSEQVSSGYTF | NA | TRBV2 | 13
CARRNYRGGYTEAFF | TRBD1 | TRBV5-3 | 15
CASSSQGKDSPLHF | NA | TRBV6-5 | 14
CASSQDPGHPDRNQPQHF | NA | TRBV3-1/TRBV3-2 | 18
CASSQPLAGGTDTQYF | TRBD2 | TRBV4-2 | 16
CAWSVGQGLGGYTF | TRBD1 | TRBV30 | 14